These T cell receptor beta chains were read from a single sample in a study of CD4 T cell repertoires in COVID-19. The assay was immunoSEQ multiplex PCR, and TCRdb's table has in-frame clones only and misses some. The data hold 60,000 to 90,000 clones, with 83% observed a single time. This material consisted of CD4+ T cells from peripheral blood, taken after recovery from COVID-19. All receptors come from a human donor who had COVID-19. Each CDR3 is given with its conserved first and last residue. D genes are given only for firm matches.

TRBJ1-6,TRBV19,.,CASSMSTGAYNSPLHF,TGTGCCAGTAGTATGTCGACTGGTGCCTATAATTCACCCCTCCACTTT
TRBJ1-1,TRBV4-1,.,CASSAPGPPYRAFF,TGCGCCAGCAGTGCACCGGGACCGCCCTACCGGGCTTTCTTT
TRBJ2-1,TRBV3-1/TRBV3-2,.,CASSQGVTVHEQFF,TGTGCCAGCAGCCAAGGGGTAACGGTTCACGAGCAGTTCTTC
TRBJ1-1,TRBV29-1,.,CSATRGLTNTEAFF,TGCAGCGCCACCCGGGGGCTAACGAACACTGAAGCTTTCTTT
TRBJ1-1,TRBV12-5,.,CASGLSGNTEAFF,TGTGCTAGTGGTTTGTCAGGGAACACTGAAGCTTTCTTT
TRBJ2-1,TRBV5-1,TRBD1,CASSLDRGPYNEQFF,TGCGCCAGCAGCTTGGACAGGGGACCCTACAATGAGCAGTTCTTC
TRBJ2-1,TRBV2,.,CASSARPANEQFF,TGTGCCAGCAGTGCCCGACCCGCCAATGAGCAGTTCTTC
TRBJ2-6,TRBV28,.,CASSWGTGANVLTF,TGTGCCAGCAGTTGGGGGACTGGGGCCAACGTCCTGACTTTC
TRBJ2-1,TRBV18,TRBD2,CASSPGASGMNEQFF,TGTGCCAGCTCACCGGGGGCTAGCGGGATGAATGAGCAGTTCTTC
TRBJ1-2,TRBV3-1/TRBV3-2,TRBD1,CASSQGQGANYGYTF,TGTGCCAGCAGCCAAGGCCAGGGGGCTAACTATGGCTACACCTTC